The clone carrying this T cell receptor (beta chain) has at least ten counts. What it recognizes is unknown. CDR3 length equals 13 residues. V lost 5 bases to trimming and J lost 9 bases; unmatched junction nucleotides: 7. Germline CDR1 and CDR2: SEHNR and FQNEAQ (reference sequence). This sample was taken from a study of T cells in Graves' hyperthyroidism and ophthalmopathy. Findings and caveats of the study: Most thyroid clonotypes that were expanded above 0.001 also turned up in blood. Ophthalmopathy was model-predicted a median about six months pre-onset.

A NOSPECS grade of at least 4, a Clinical Activity Score of at least 3 and duration under 3 months were recorded in ophthalmopathy patients. PBMCs were collected from a roughly 9.7 ml volume of fresh peripheral blood. Regions amplified from RNA transcripts were the TCR beta CDR3 regions. The HTBI set primed first-round TCR CDR3 RT-PCR. TCRdb recomputed calls from the multiplex PCR reads with MiXCR, one row per CDR3 protein. The sample has 350,000 to 400,000 distinct CDR3 sequences, around 18% seen once. The sequencing input was blood. The chain uses TRBV7-9 and TRBJ2-1; 7 nucleotides agree with TRBD1. The sequence was collected from a man younger than 30 with Graves' ophthalmopathy. The CDR3 DNA sequence: TGTGCCAGCAGCATCGGACAGGCCGGTGAGCAGTTCTTC. Protein product: CASSIGQAGEQFF.